This T cell receptor beta chain was captured by sequencing in a study of shared clonotypes between healthy human individuals. In the study overall: Ranging from 18 to 49 in age, donors were two women and a few men.

V shed 1 base and J 7 bases; nucleotides not matched to a gene: 6. This CDR3 has 14 residues. Per the germline V gene, CDR1 is SGHAT and CDR2 is FQNNGV. Some clones are missing from TCRdb's copy, which holds only in-frame ones; the method was immunoSEQ multiplex PCR. The sample consists of under 600,000 clones, about three quarters of them appearing once. This clone was counted only a few times. Other nucleotide sequences from this sample produce the same CDR3. Unsorted material relied on roughly 86 million PBMCs as the source of genomic DNA. The origin of this receptor is a middle-aged woman in good health. Some clones in this sample may be carry-over from other donors' samples. V is TRBV11-2 and J is TRBJ2-7, with 8 bases fitting TRBD2. The source material was PBMCs. CDR3 region: CASSLAGGPGEQYF. CDR3 coding DNA: TGTGCCAGCAGCTTAGCGGGAGGGCCTGGAGAGCAGTACTTC.